Below are 24 T cell receptor beta chains sequenced from a single sample in a study of blood T cells in healthy people across ages. A J-beta primer mix and a sample-barcoded 5' primer were used in a second PCR of roughly 6 to 11 cycles. TCRdb redid the calling of the 5' RACE reads with MiXCR, one entry per CDR3 protein. The sample consists of 550,000 to 650,000 distinct CDR3 sequences, about a quarter of them appearing once. This sample was also put to use in a study of T cells of mothers and their children.

The sample consisted of blood. Every receptor here comes from a boy between 2 and 15 years old in good health.

This clonotype was seen only a few times. The gene calls are TRBV6-5 and TRBJ2-3, with D unresolved. Germline-derived CDR1 and CDR2 are MNHEY and SVGAGI. The CDR3 is made up of 11 amino acids. V dropped 6 bases and J dropped 3 bases, with 4 bases sitting between them. The CDR3 region has the DNA TGTGCCAGCAGACAAACAGATACGCAGTATTTT. Amino acid sequence: CASRQTDTQYF.

V usage is TRBV5-1 and J usage is TRBJ2-5; D ambiguous. Germline V gene sequence: CDR1 SGHRS, CDR2 YFSETQ. The CDR3 sequence is 14 residues long. The V end lost 4 bases, the J end lost 2 bases, and 12 bases lay between the germline ends. CDR3 in DNA: TGCGCCAGCAGCGCCTGGTCAGGACAAGAGACCCAGTACTTC. Translating it yields CASSAWSGQETQYF.

The V gene is TRBV20-1, the J gene TRBJ2-3; TRBD2 aligns across 11 bases. This CDR3 is 18 amino acids long. Germline CDR1 DFQATT, CDR2 SNEGSKA (reference sequence). With V trimmed by 3 bases and J by 6 bases, 17 bases remained unmatched. CDR3 residues: CSASWDREGIAGGDTQYF. The CDR3 DNA is TGCAGTGCTAGCTGGGACAGGGAGGGGATAGCGGGAGGGGATACGCAGTATTTT.

This clonotype was seen a handful of times. The rearrangement uses TRBV7-9 and TRBJ1-1; TRBD1 matches at 10 bases. With 5 bases clipped from V and 7 bases from J, the junction kept 16 bases outside the gene matches. This CDR3 is built from 17 residues. Per the germline V gene, CDR1 is SEHNR and CDR2 is FQNEAQ (reference sequence). As DNA, the CDR3 is TGTGCCAGCAGCCATCCGGGACAGGGGTTCTCCAGGGGTGAAGCTTTCTTT. This sequence encodes CASSHPGQGFSRGEAFF.

A few counts support this clonotype. The chain has TRBV4-1 and TRBJ2-1, with D possibly matching TRBD2 (6 bases). V lost 2 bases to trimming and J lost 0 bases, with 11 bases between them. The germline CDR1 and CDR2 sequences are MGHRA and YSYEKL. The CDR3 is 16 amino acids. The CDR3 coding sequence is TGCGCCAGCAGCCAACTCGGGGGAGGCTCCTACAATGAGCAGTTCTTC. Amino acid sequence: CASSQLGGGSYNEQFF.

This rearrangement joins TRBV5-1 to TRBJ2-7; D is undetermined. V was clipped by 0 bases and J by 3 bases, with 10 bases between them. Germline V lookup: CDR1 SGHRS, CDR2 YFSETQ. The CDR3 length is 14 residues. CDR3 protein: CASSLVGSLYEQYF. CDR3 coding DNA: TGCGCCAGCAGCTTGGTCGGCAGCCTCTACGAGCAGTACTTC.

V gene TRBV6-6 combines with J gene TRBJ2-7, with unresolved D. CDR1 is MNHNY and CDR2 is SVGAGI in the germline V gene (reference sequence). V was trimmed by 2 bases and J by 5 bases, leaving 10 bases between them. This CDR3 contains 13 residues. The CDR3 spells CASSYPPGNEQYF. The CDR3 DNA sequence: TGTGCCAGCAGTTACCCGCCTGGGAACGAGCAGTACTTC.

The chain combines TRBV12-3 or TRBV12-4 with TRBJ2-2; TRBD2 aligns across 7 bases. This CDR3 region has 15 residues. Trimming removed 7 bases from V and 5 bases from J; junction bases left unmatched: 10. CDR3 sequence reads: CASTKAASGTGELFF. CDR3 nucleotides: TGTGCCAGCACCAAGGCCGCTAGCGGAACCGGGGAGCTGTTTTTT.

Ten or more counts support this clonotype. The genes are TRBV20-1 and TRBJ2-3, with D possibly being TRBD1 or TRBD2 (5 bases each). The CDR3 totals 14 residues. Trimming took 5 bases from V and 5 from J, leaving 17 bases between them. Germline V lookup: CDR1 DFQATT, CDR2 SNEGSKA (reference sequence). The CDR3 bases are TGCAGTGCTCGTATGGGTGTGGGGGAAGATACGCAGTATTTT. It yields the protein CSARMGVGEDTQYF.

This clonotype was counted only a few times. V usage is TRBV20-1 and J usage is TRBJ2-5; 11 nucleotides line up with TRBD2. The CDR3 is 17 residues long. V trimming: 4 bases; J trimming: 1 base; junction bases outside the gene matches: 11. Germline V gene data show CDR1 as DFQATT and CDR2 as SNEGSKA (reference sequence). The chain's CDR3 is CSAITGPGTSGQETQYF. In DNA, the CDR3 is TGCAGTGCTATCACGGGGCCAGGGACTAGCGGCCAAGAGACCCAGTACTTC.

This clonotype has a count of ten or more. The chain joins TRBV5-1 to TRBJ1-4; 7 bases are shared with TRBD1. This CDR3 contains 15 residues. Per germline, CDR1 SGHRS and CDR2 YFSETQ. V lost 4 bases, J lost 5 bases, and 8 bases stayed unmatched. CDR3 loop: CASSPGQALNEKLFF. CDR3 DNA: TGCGCCAGCAGCCCAGGACAGGCCCTAAATGAAAAACTGTTTTTT.

There are a few counts of this clonotype. The J gene is TRBJ2-5, the V gene TRBV7-9; no clear D gene. The DNA end favors TRBJ2-7, so the J call may be wrong. The germline V gene encodes CDR1 SEHNR and CDR2 FQNEAQ (reference sequence). The CDR3 consists of 13 residues. CDR3 in DNA: TGTGCCACTGAAGAACTGATCTCCTACGAGCAGTACTTC. Encoded protein: CATEELISYEQYF.

The chain carries TRBV20-1 and TRBJ2-2; D is perhaps TRBD1 or TRBD2 (5 bases each). CDR3 length: 14 amino acids. Germline V gives CDR1 DFQATT, CDR2 SNEGSKA (reference sequence). Trimming left V 1 base short and J 3 bases short, with 9 bases between. This CDR3 reads CSARGGSYTGELFF. Written as DNA, the CDR3 is TGCAGTGCTAGAGGGGGGTCTTACACCGGGGAGCTGTTTTTT.

This clonotype was detected a few times. The chain has TRBV5-1 and TRBJ2-5, with TRBD1 matching 10 bases. Trimming cost V 3 bases and J 3 bases; bases outside gene matches: 5. Germline V gene data show CDR1 as SGHRS and CDR2 as YFSETQ. This CDR3 contains 15 residues. The CDR3 sequence: CASSSVGTGEETQYF. In DNA, the CDR3 is TGCGCCAGCAGCTCCGTCGGGACAGGGGAAGAGACCCAGTACTTC.

This sequence joins TRBV27 and TRBJ1-2; TRBD1 matches 9 bases. Looked up from germline, CDR1 is MNHEY and CDR2 is SMNVEV (reference sequence). Trimming removed 6 bases from V and 8 bases from J; junction bases left unmatched: 10. There are 14 residues in the CDR3. This CDR3 is CASSNGQGKDGYTF. The CDR3 coding sequence is TGTGCCAGCAGCAATGGACAGGGGAAAGACGGCTACACCTTC.

This chain joins TRBV12-3 or TRBV12-4 and TRBJ2-5; 7 nucleotides line up with TRBD2. The CDR3 sequence is 15 residues long. V gave up 4 bases and J gave up 4 bases; unmatched junction bases: 9. The CDR3: CASSYLPGLRETQYF. CDR3 DNA: TGTGCCAGCAGTTACTTACCGGGACTAAGAGAGACCCAGTACTTC.

The CDR3 region has the DNA TGCAGCGCCGCAAACAGGGCTGGTCAGCCCCAGCATTTT. Amino acids: CSAANRAGQPQHF. The chain has TRBV29-1 and TRBJ1-5; TRBD1 might be the D (6 bases). The V end was cut by 7 bases, the J end by 6 bases, with 16 bases between. CDR1 is SQVTM, CDR2 ANQGSEA, per germline. CDR3 length: 13 amino acids.

This clonotype was seen a few times. The chain uses TRBV24-1 and TRBJ2-7; a possible D gene is TRBD1 (5 bases). V lost 11 bases to trimming and J lost 6 bases, with 16 bases between them. Germline assignment: CDR1 KGHDR and CDR2 SFDVKD. The CDR3 sequence is 12 residues long. In DNA form, the CDR3 reads TGTGCCAGGTTAGGGGCTGAGCGCGAGCAGTACTTC. This gives the protein CARLGAEREQYF.

This rearrangement joins TRBV20-1 to TRBJ2-7, with D possibly being TRBD2 (6 bases). The CDR3 is 14 amino acids. Per the germline V gene, CDR1 is DFQATT and CDR2 is SNEGSKA (reference sequence). The ends were cut back, 5 bases at V and 2 bases at J, with 16 bases in the middle. The CDR3 loop reads CSAGGTKGAYEQYF. CDR3 DNA sequence: TGCAGTGCTGGGGGGACGAAGGGAGCCTACGAGCAGTACTTC.

This chain connects TRBV5-1 to TRBJ2-1; 9 bases are a match to TRBD1. The trim removed 2 bases at V and 5 bases at J, leaving 5 bases unmatched. CDR1 and CDR2 from the germline V gene are SGHRS and YFSETQ. The CDR3 length is 15 residues. CDR3 residues: CASSFGTGSNNEQFF. CDR3 sequence (DNA): TGCGCCAGCAGCTTTGGGACAGGGTCCAACAATGAGCAGTTCTTC.

The chain employs TRBV27 and TRBJ2-7; 9 bases fit TRBD1. The germline V gene encodes CDR1 MNHEY and CDR2 SMNVEV (reference sequence). Losses at the gene ends were 8 bases for V and 4 bases for J; bases not matched to a gene: 9. There are 14 residues in the CDR3. The chain's CDR3 is CASASGTGLYEQYF. CDR3 nucleotide sequence: TGTGCCAGCGCTTCTGGGACAGGGCTTTACGAGCAGTACTTC.

This clonotype occurred a few times. This chain connects TRBV19 to TRBJ2-5; the D is unclear. The J call is in doubt because the DNA end fits TRBJ2-7 better. This CDR3 spans 13 amino acids. The V gene's germline CDR1 is LNHDA and CDR2 SQIVND (reference sequence). The CDR3 sequence is CASSIDETYEQYF. CDR3 nucleotide sequence: TGTGCCAGTAGTATAGATGAGACCTACGAGCAGTACTTC.

The chain carries TRBV6-2 or TRBV6-3 and TRBJ2-1; D unresolved. This CDR3 spans 15 amino acids. V lost 2 bases, J lost 7 bases, and 15 bases lay in between. The germline CDR1 and CDR2 sequences are MNHEY and SVGEGT. The chain's CDR3 is CASSYPGLRGNEQFF. For the CDR3, the DNA is TGTGCCAGCAGTTACCCGGGCCTCCGTGGGAATGAGCAGTTCTTC.

In its sample, this clonotype was seen once. Its ends do not fully match the called genes, so a read error is possible. The rearrangement joins TRBV6-6 to TRBJ1-4, with a tentative D call TRBD1 (6 bases). From germline, CDR1 is MNHNY and CDR2 SVGAGI (reference sequence). This CDR3 region has 14 residues. The CDR3 nucleotides are TGTGCCATCAGTCCGACAAGAGGGGGTGAAAAACTGTTTTTT. Its translation: CAISPTRGGEKLFF.